This T cell receptor beta chain was documented in a study of T cells after yellow fever vaccination. Turning to the study itself: Fractions low in cell number were prepared with SMART-Seq v4 Ultra Low Input. Findings and limits, study-wide: Only a small proportion of the clonotypes turned up in both the CD4 and the CD8 compartments, likely arising from convergent recombination. Contaminants from the bulk population, in the form of abundant clonotypes, could be found in FACS-sorted repertoires. The booster response re-showed most primary clones: 96% CD4, 88% CD8.

Germline-derived CDR1 and CDR2 are SGHTA and FQGNSA. This CDR3 comprises 15 residues. Trimming removed 1 base at V and 3 bases at J, with 11 bases between. There are a few counts of this clonotype. Its specificity is not known. TCRdb passed the 5' RACE reads through MiXCR, listing each CDR3 protein once. The repertoire includes just under 600,000 distinct CDR3 sequences, around an eighth of them detected once, and roughly 13% sits in the top ten. The chain employs TRBV7-2 and TRBJ2-3; the D gene is possibly TRBD2 (6 bases). This receptor was obtained from a man aged 25 to 40 who received the YFV17D yellow fever vaccine. Specimen: PBMCs, collected on the day of the yellow fever booster vaccination. The CDR3 coding sequence is TGTGCCAGCAGCTTAGTTGCGGGGCCGACAGATACGCAGTATTTT. Its translation is CASSLVAGPTDTQYF.